Each of the 21 T cell receptor beta chains below was sequenced from the same sample in a study of blood T cell repertoires in COVID-19. Only in-frame clones appear in the TCRdb table, and some are missing; sequencing was by immunoSEQ multiplex PCR. The sample holds 300,000 to 450,000 clones, roughly 86% seen once. Sequences were obtained from peripheral blood. These receptors all stem from a human donor with acute or convalescent COVID-19. The donor label of this sample is uncertain.

This clone showed up just once. The V call is TRBV15, the J call TRBJ1-1, with 9 bases that match TRBD1. V was clipped by 0 bases and J by 4 bases; unmatched bases: 3. This CDR3 region has 15 residues. Germline V gene data show CDR1 as LNHNV and CDR2 as YYDKDF (reference sequence). Here the CDR3 reads CATSRDGTGTTEAFF. Here the CDR3 DNA reads TGTGCCACCAGCAGAGATGGGACAGGGACCACTGAAGCTTTCTTT.

This clone came up a few times. The chain carries TRBV5-5 and TRBJ1-4; TRBD1 agrees at 7 bases. There are 13 residues in the CDR3. Trimming took 4 bases from V and 8 from J; bases not matched to a gene: 5. CDR1 and CDR2 from the germline V gene are SGHKS and YYEKEE (reference sequence). The CDR3 reads CASSGGTVEKLFF. Here the CDR3 DNA reads TGTGCCAGCAGCGGCGGGACAGTCGAAAAACTGTTTTTT.

The CDR3 region is CASSQGLLEQPQHF. The DNA of the CDR3 is TGTGCCAGCAGCCAAGGTCTACTCGAGCAGCCCCAGCATTTT. V usage is TRBV3-1 (or the pseudogene TRBV3-2) and J usage is TRBJ1-5; D ambiguous. The CDR3 loop spans 14 amino acids. The germline gives CDR1 LGHDT, CDR2 YNNKEL (reference sequence). The V end lost 1 base, the J end lost 7 bases, and 11 bases lay between the germline ends.

This sequence joins TRBV11-2 and TRBJ2-1, with TRBD1 identical over 9 bases. The ends lost 5 bases at V and 1 base at J; junction bases unmatched: 6. The CDR3 extends over 16 amino acids. Germline assignment: CDR1 SGHAT and CDR2 FQNNGV. The CDR3 sequence is CASSQGQGRSYNEQFF. The CDR3 DNA sequence: TGTGCCAGCAGCCAAGGACAGGGGCGGTCCTACAATGAGCAGTTCTTC. Full variable domain (missing parts from reference TRBV11-2 and TRBJ2-1): EAGVAQSPRYKIIEKRQSVAFWCNPISGHATLYWYQQILGQGPKLLIQFQNNGVVDDSQLPKDRFSAERLKGVDSTLKIQPAKLEDSAVYLCASSQGQGRSYNEQFFGPGTRLTVL.

This clone has a handful of counts. This sequence joins TRBV5-1 and TRBJ2-5; 8 nucleotides match TRBD1. This CDR3 comprises 15 residues. Germline assignment: CDR1 SGHRS and CDR2 YFSETQ. Trimming at V came to 0 bases and at J to 4 bases, leaving 5 bases not matched to a gene. As DNA, the CDR3 is TGCGCCAGCAGCTTGGGGGGACAGGTCCGAGAGACCCAGTACTTC. Translation: CASSLGGQVRETQYF.

The genes are TRBV5-8 and TRBJ1-4; D not resolved. Germline-derived CDR1 and CDR2 are SGHTS and YDEGEE. The CDR3 runs 14 residues. The V and J ends lost 3 bases and 7 bases respectively, with 13 bases between them. The CDR3 region has the DNA TGTGCCAGCAGCTCGCGGGTTTCGGGTGAAAAACTGTTTTTT. Its translation is CASSSRVSGEKLFF. Based on the CDR3 plus reference TRBV5-8 and TRBJ1-4, the full variable domain is EAGVTQSPTHLIKTRGQQATLRCSPISGHTSVYWYQQALGLGLQFLLWYDEGEERNRGNFPPRFSGRQFPNYSSELNVNALELEDSALYLCASSSRVSGEKLFFGSGTQLSVL.

Here the CDR3 reads CASGSGGSSETQYF. Written as DNA, the CDR3 is TGCGCCAGCGGATCGGGGGGCTCGTCGGAGACCCAGTACTTC. The gene calls are TRBV5-1 and TRBJ2-5; weak D call: TRBD2 (7 bases). Germline V gene sequence: CDR1 SGHRS, CDR2 YFSETQ. V shed 7 bases and J shed 5 bases, with 18 bases lying between them. This CDR3 is built from 14 residues.

The V and J genes are TRBV19 and TRBJ1-1; possible D gene TRBD1, 6 bases. Germline V gene data show CDR1 as LNHDA and CDR2 as SQIVND (reference sequence). This CDR3 is built from 14 residues. The ends were cut back, 6 bases at V and 6 bases at J, with 17 bases in the middle. The CDR3 protein is CASRQGMNRAEAFF. For the CDR3, the DNA is TGTGCCAGTAGACAGGGTATGAACCGAGCTGAAGCTTTCTTT.

J is TRBJ1-1 and V is TRBV2; D is perhaps TRBD1 (6 bases). V was pared by 7 bases and J by 1 base, with 13 bases between. Germline V gives CDR1 SNHLY, CDR2 FYNNEI. This CDR3 has 14 amino acids. The CDR3 nucleotides are TGTGCCAGCACCCCCCAGGGGAGGAACACTGAAGCTTTCTTT. This sequence encodes CASTPQGRNTEAFF.

The chain employs TRBV6-5 and TRBJ1-2; D unclear. Trimming took off 4 bases at V and 8 bases at J, with 20 bases between the two ends. Germline V gives CDR1 MNHEY, CDR2 SVGAGI. The CDR3 loop spans 15 amino acids. The CDR3 loop reads CASSSWQPVLGGYTF. For the CDR3, the DNA is TGTGCCAGCAGTTCTTGGCAGCCCGTTCTGGGCGGCTACACCTTC.

The chain carries TRBV28 and TRBJ2-1, with 13 bases fitting TRBD2. Germline lookup yields CDR1 MDHEN and CDR2 SYDVKM. The length of the CDR3 is 16 residues. Trimming removed 5 bases from V and 5 bases from J; junction bases left unmatched: 6. CDR3 sequence reads: CASSRGLAGADNEQFF. The CDR3 nucleotides read TGTGCCAGCAGTAGAGGACTAGCGGGGGCCGACAATGAGCAGTTCTTC.

V and J are TRBV2 and TRBJ1-2; tentatively, D is TRBD1 (6 bases). In germline, CDR1 is SNHLY, CDR2 FYNNEI. V lost 6 bases and J lost 3, with 14 bases in between. The CDR3 consists of 14 residues. The CDR3 DNA reads TGTGCCAGCAGGCCGGACAGTCCCTACTATGGCTACACCTTC. This sequence encodes CASRPDSPYYGYTF.

The chain is built from TRBV5-1 and TRBJ2-7, with TRBD2 identical over 8 bases. V lost 1 base and J lost 6; bases outside the gene matches: 9. The CDR3 consists of 15 residues. The germline gives CDR1 SGHRS, CDR2 YFSETQ. DNA of the CDR3: TGCGCCAGCAGCTTGCGGGCACCTCGGGAGGGCGAGCAGTACTTC. Translated: CASSLRAPREGEQYF.

The count of this clone is one. This chain uses TRBV10-2 with TRBJ2-7; possible D gene TRBD2, 6 bases. Trimming pared 8 bases from V and 6 bases from J, leaving 8 bases between. CDR3 length equals 10 residues. Germline assignment: CDR1 WSHSY and CDR2 SAAADI. The CDR3: CASGGSEQYF. In nucleotides, the CDR3 is TGCGCCAGCGGGGGGAGCGAGCAGTACTTC.

This sequence joins TRBV5-1 and TRBJ2-5; perhaps TRBD2 as D (5 bases). CDR1 SGHRS and CDR2 YFSETQ come from the germline V gene. The CDR3 contains 14 residues. Trimming shortened V by 2 bases and J by 1 base, and 9 bases separated the two germline ends. The CDR3 DNA follows: TGCGCCAGCAGCTTCGGAGGTACCCAAGAGACCCAGTACTTC. It specifies CASSFGGTQETQYF.

The chain employs TRBV3-1 (or the pseudogene TRBV3-2) and TRBJ2-1; possibly TRBD2 for D (6 bases). The CDR3 loop spans 16 amino acids. Trimming removed 3 bases from V and 2 bases from J, with 14 bases in between. The germline CDR1 and CDR2 sequences are LGHDT and YNNKEL (reference sequence). The CDR3: CASSQGGPGAYNEQFF. CDR3 bases: TGTGCCAGCAGCCAGGGGGGACCGGGGGCCTACAATGAGCAGTTCTTC.

The chain links TRBV4-2 to TRBJ2-1; D is unresolved. The CDR3 loop spans 12 amino acids. V shed 4 bases and J shed 10 bases, with 11 bases lying between them. CDR1 LGHNA and CDR2 YNFKEQ come from the germline V gene. CDR3 loop: CASSRVTYEQFF. CDR3 sequence (DNA): TGTGCCAGCAGCCGTGTTACCTACGAGCAGTTCTTC.

The chain uses TRBV27 and TRBJ1-5; no clear D. CDR1 MNHEY and CDR2 SMNVEV come from the germline V gene (reference sequence). Trimming pared 3 bases from V and 4 bases from J, leaving 7 bases between. The CDR3 loop spans 13 amino acids. In DNA form, the CDR3 reads TGTGCCAGCAGTTTCGGAGTAAATCAGCCCCAGCATTTT. Amino acids: CASSFGVNQPQHF.

V is TRBV2 and J is TRBJ2-2, with 7 bases aligning to TRBD1. Germline trimming cut 8 bases from V and 2 bases from J; bases unmatched to any gene: 5. This CDR3 contains 14 residues. CDR1 is SNHLY, CDR2 FYNNEI, per germline. This CDR3 reads CASRRDRNTGELFF. For the CDR3, the DNA is TGTGCCAGCCGTCGGGACAGAAACACCGGGGAGCTGTTTTTT.

This sequence joins TRBV7-8 and TRBJ1-2; D uncertain. V was shortened by 6 bases and J by 8 bases, with 19 bases between the two germline ends. Germline CDR1 reads SGHVS; CDR2 reads FQNEAQ. This CDR3 comprises 14 residues. The CDR3 DNA is TGTGCCAGCAGATCCGGACGGGATAAGGCGGGCTACACCTTC. Translation gives CASRSGRDKAGYTF.

By its share, this clone is medium-sized. The chain combines TRBV6-6 with TRBJ1-2; 8 bases are a match to TRBD1. V was pared by 5 bases and J by 6 bases, with 5 bases of the junction left unmatched. This CDR3 comprises 13 residues. CDR1 is MNHNY, CDR2 SVGAGI, per germline (reference sequence). The CDR3 loop is CASSNRGGNGYTF. The CDR3 bases are TGTGCCAGCAGTAACAGGGGGGGGAATGGCTACACCTTC.